Given below is one T cell receptor beta chain in context. Its antigen is still unknown. The data stem from a study of CD8 T cells in ankylosing spondylitis. Study-wide results and caveats: Matched synovial fluid from ankylosing spondylitis patients was reported to be enriched for disease-linked clones. It appeared that ankylosing spondylitis blood was characterized by a TCR beta motif of under ten highly homologous variants. Prior literature has documented some motif variants in synovial fluid and blood from reactive arthritis. Disease-associated clones were CD8+ and fairly uncommon in peripheral blood.

Preparation of TCR beta libraries was done by quantitative 5'-RACE with molecular barcodes. From the 5' RACE reads, TCRdb called clonotypes with MiXCR, one entry per CDR3 protein. The table records some 840,000 distinct CDR3 sequences, over 9.5% of them present only once. Losses at the gene ends were 4 bases for V and 1 base for J; bases not matched to a gene: 8. The CDR3 spans 16 residues. Sequencing was carried out using blood, either unsorted or a sorted T cell fraction (not recorded which). The chain joins TRBV12-3 or TRBV12-4 to TRBJ1-1; 8 nucleotides agree with TRBD1. The receptor's source is a male donor with ankylosing spondylitis. CDR3 coding DNA: TGTGCCAGCAGTTACGGACAGGGCCGGAGGAACACTGAAGCTTTCTTT. Amino acid sequence: CASSYGQGRRNTEAFF.